Shown below are 12 T cell receptor beta chains from a single sample sequenced in a study of T cells in Graves' hyperthyroidism and ophthalmopathy. The CDR3 regions of TCR beta were amplified from RNA transcripts. First-round RT-PCR targeting the TCR CDR3 was performed with the HTBI primer set. TCRdb reanalysed the multiplex PCR reads using MiXCR and keeps one entry per CDR3 protein. Of about 290,000 distinct CDR3 sequences in the sample, approximately 16% were seen once. Material for sequencing was blood. The receptors derive from a woman in her fifties or sixties with Graves' hyperthyroidism that later progressed to Graves' ophthalmopathy.

There are many counts of this clonotype. The chain employs TRBV24-1 and TRBJ2-2; no clear D. Deletions cut 4 bases from V and 5 bases from J, with 7 bases between. The germline V gene encodes CDR1 KGHDR and CDR2 SFDVKD. This CDR3 has 13 residues. CDR3 residues: CATSDPSTGELFF. The CDR3 nucleotides are TGTGCCACCAGTGACCCTAGTACCGGGGAGCTGTTTTTT.

The table lists this clonotype with many counts. The chain couples TRBV18 to TRBJ1-1, with D unresolved. The length of the CDR3 is 15 residues. Trimming cost V 2 bases and J 1 base, with 11 bases left between them. Per the germline V gene, CDR1 is KGHSH and CDR2 is LQKENI. For the CDR3, the DNA is TGTGCCAGCTCACCAGAAAGAACTTCGAACACTGAAGCTTTCTTT. The encoded protein is CASSPERTSNTEAFF.

This clonotype has a count of ten or more. The V and J genes are TRBV20-1 and TRBJ2-1; TRBD2 aligns across 12 bases. Germline V gene data show CDR1 as DFQATT and CDR2 as SNEGSKA (reference sequence). The CDR3 has 15 amino acids. V lost 5 bases to trimming and J lost 8 bases; unmatched junction nucleotides: 10. The CDR3 DNA is TGCAGTGCTGGACTAGCGGGATACCCCAATCATGAGCAGTTCTTC. This encodes CSAGLAGYPNHEQFF.

This clonotype was seen ten or more times. This chain connects TRBV7-8 to TRBJ2-7; D gene ambiguous. Germline lookup yields CDR1 SGHVS and CDR2 FQNEAQ. The CDR3 is made up of 13 amino acids. Trimming took off 1 base at V and 7 bases at J, with 11 bases between the two ends. This chain's CDR3 is CASSLVRTREQYF. Here the CDR3 DNA reads TGTGCCAGCAGCTTAGTTCGCACCCGGGAGCAGTACTTC.

The rearrangement uses TRBV5-6 and TRBJ2-3; no clear D. The CDR3 covers 16 residues. Germline V gives CDR1 SGHDT, CDR2 YYEEEE. Trimming removed 1 base from V and 2 bases from J, with 14 bases in between. The CDR3 DNA reads TGTGCCAGCAGCTTGAGTCCCAAGCCTTCCACAGATACGCAGTATTTT. It is translated as CASSLSPKPSTDTQYF.

This clonotype was recorded a few times. The rearrangement joins TRBV10-3 to TRBJ1-1, with D unclear. The CDR3 is made up of 12 amino acids. V lost 10 bases to trimming and J lost 4 bases, with 13 bases between them. Looked up from germline, CDR1 is ENHRY and CDR2 is SYGVKD. For the CDR3, the DNA is TGTGCCACCCAGTCCGGGATCACTGAAGCTTTCTTT. Protein: CATQSGITEAFF.

This clonotype came up many times. V gene TRBV12-3 or TRBV12-4 combines with J gene TRBJ1-5; unclear D gene. The CDR3 sequence is 13 residues long. The germline V and J ends were trimmed by 3 bases and 3 bases, with 6 bases remaining between them. CDR3 coding DNA: TGTGCCAGCAGTTTTGGATTCAATCAGCCCCAGCATTTT. The encoded protein is CASSFGFNQPQHF.

This clonotype was counted only a few times. The rearrangement uses TRBV30 and TRBJ1-2, with 9 positions matching TRBD1. The CDR3 spans 13 residues. V lost 6 bases to trimming and J lost 8 bases; unmatched junction nucleotides: 10. Per germline, CDR1 GTSNPN and CDR2 SVGIG (reference sequence). CDR3 region: CACSTGGMGGYTF. CDR3 coding DNA: TGTGCCTGTTCAACAGGGGGCATGGGGGGCTACACCTTC.

This chain links TRBV11-2 with TRBJ1-4, with 7 nucleotides matching TRBD1. CDR1 and CDR2 (germline): SGHAT, FQNNGV. This CDR3 comprises 16 residues. V trimming: 5 bases; J trimming: 6 bases; junction bases outside the gene matches: 12. The CDR3 reads CASSPLQGRVDEKLFF. Here the CDR3 DNA reads TGTGCCAGCAGCCCACTACAGGGGCGGGTTGATGAAAAACTGTTTTTT.

This clonotype was found many times. This chain joins TRBV3-1 and TRBJ2-7, with TRBD2 matching 7 bases. The CDR3 is 17 residues long. Germline lookup yields CDR1 LGHDT and CDR2 YNNKEL (reference sequence). Trimming removed 4 bases from V and 5 bases from J; junction bases left unmatched: 17. CDR3 sequence reads: CASSPSVGTTSWHEQYF. CDR3 nucleotide sequence: TGTGCCAGCAGCCCCTCCGTGGGGACTACCTCCTGGCACGAGCAGTACTTC.

This clonotype has just a few counts. The junction shows a germline mismatch at one end, possibly a read error. V gene TRBV20-1 combines with J gene TRBJ2-1, with D tentatively TRBD2 (7 bases). The CDR3 has 14 amino acids. The germline V gene has CDR1 DFQATT and CDR2 SNEGSKA (reference sequence). The CDR3 bases are TGCAGTGCTCTGGACAGCGGGGCCTACAATGAGCAGTCCTTC. This gives the protein CSALDSGAYNEQSF.

This clonotype was counted only a few times. A much larger clone lies one base from this, so it may be a read error. This chain links TRBV6-1 with TRBJ2-5; tentative D call: TRBD2 (5 bases). V was shortened by 7 bases and J by 2 bases, with 11 bases between the two germline ends. Germline CDR1 reads MNHNS; CDR2 reads SASEGT. The CDR3 has 13 amino acids. DNA for the CDR3: TGTGCCAGCAAGAGAGCGGTGCAAGAGACCCAGTACTTC. Protein product: CASKRAVQETQYF.